These 21 T cell receptor beta chains were sequenced from one sample in a study of T cell changes during pregnancy in multiple sclerosis. TCRdb's copy holds only in-frame clones and misses some; the assay was immunoSEQ multiplex PCR. The sample shows approximately 97,000 clones, 90% of them seen only once. This specimen consisted of peripheral blood, obtained in the second trimester of pregnancy. The receptors derive from a female donor in good health, enrolled as a control in a pregnancy study.

The gene calls are TRBV7-9 and TRBJ2-5, with TRBD2 identical over 8 bases. After removal of 2 bases from V and 2 bases from J, the junction contained 7 bases not matched to a gene. CDR3 length: 16 amino acids. Germline CDR1 reads SEHNR; CDR2 reads FQNEAQ (reference sequence). CDR3 region: CASSLSGSGEQETQYF. In DNA form, the CDR3 reads TGTGCCAGCAGCTTAAGCGGGAGCGGGGAGCAAGAGACCCAGTACTTC.

This chain uses TRBV29-1 with TRBJ1-4; TRBD1 might be the D (5 bases). The V end was cut by 4 bases, the J end by 12 bases, with 15 bases between. The CDR3 is made up of 12 amino acids. The germline V gene has CDR1 SQVTM and CDR2 ANQGSEA. The CDR3 DNA reads TGCAGCGTTGCTGGACACTCTTCGGAACTGTTTTTT. Residues: CSVAGHSSELFF.

V and J are TRBV4-1 and TRBJ2-5; the D gene is possibly TRBD1 (5 bases). This CDR3 has 15 residues. Per germline, CDR1 MGHRA and CDR2 YSYEKL. V dropped 3 bases and J dropped 4 bases, with 15 bases sitting between them. As DNA, the CDR3 is TGCGCCAGCAGCCAGGGGCTAGGGGCGCGAGAGACCCAGTACTTC. This translates into CASSQGLGARETQYF.

This clone appeared once. The chain is built from TRBV28 and TRBJ1-1, with 10 bases lining up with TRBD1. Germline V CDR1 and CDR2: MDHEN, SYDVKM. CDR3 size: 15 residues. V shed 2 bases, J shed 3 bases, and the junction held 3 bases outside the gene matches. The CDR3 spells CASSLPGQGDTEAFF. Written as DNA, the CDR3 is TGTGCCAGCAGTTTACCAGGACAGGGGGACACTGAAGCTTTCTTT.

The chain has TRBV9 and TRBJ2-3; 13 bases agree with TRBD2. The CDR3 totals 16 residues. Looked up from germline, CDR1 is SGDLS and CDR2 is YYNGEE. Unmatched junction bases numbered 5, after V lost 0 bases and J lost 7 bases. The CDR3 loop is CASSVELAGGLNTQYF. The DNA for the CDR3 is TGTGCCAGCAGCGTAGAACTAGCGGGAGGGCTGAATACGCAGTATTTT.

The J gene is TRBJ1-1, the V gene TRBV28, with TRBD1 matching 8 bases. V lost 7 bases and J lost 1; bases outside the gene matches: 8. This CDR3 comprises 15 residues. CDR1 is MDHEN and CDR2 is SYDVKM in the germline V gene. In nucleotides, the CDR3 is TGTGCCAGCACTCCTTCGACAGGGGCGAACACTGAAGCTTTCTTT. It translates to CASTPSTGANTEAFF.

The CDR3 protein is CASSLGGDRGRATNEKLFF. CDR3 nucleotide sequence: TGTGCCAGCAGCTTAGGGGGAGACAGGGGGCGAGCTACTAATGAAAAACTGTTTTTT. The V and J genes are TRBV7-9 and TRBJ1-4, with TRBD1 matching over 10 bases. This CDR3 has 19 residues. V lost 1 base and J lost 2; bases outside the gene matches: 10. CDR1 and CDR2 from the germline V gene are SEHNR and FQNEAQ (reference sequence).

The rearrangement links TRBV18 to TRBJ2-5; TRBD1 matches at 11 bases. Germline loops: CDR1 KGHSH, CDR2 LQKENI. J was trimmed by 4 bases and V by 3 bases; bases with no gene match: 7. The CDR3 is made up of 16 amino acids. The CDR3 protein is CASSPLQGTGGETQYF. Written as DNA, the CDR3 is TGTGCCAGCTCACCCCTCCAGGGGACAGGGGGAGAGACCCAGTACTTC.

This sequence joins TRBV11-3 and TRBJ2-1; D is ambiguous. Germline-derived CDR1 and CDR2 are SGHNT and YENEEA. The length of the CDR3 is 16 residues. The V and J ends lost 4 bases and 0 bases respectively, with 13 bases between them. The CDR3 reads CASSSGQVSSYNEQFF. The CDR3 bases are TGTGCCAGCAGCTCCGGCCAGGTAAGCTCCTACAATGAGCAGTTCTTC.

The chain combines TRBV9 with TRBJ2-7; D unresolved. Trimming pared 0 bases from V and 2 bases from J, leaving 9 bases between. The CDR3 totals 14 residues. The germline CDR1 and CDR2 sequences are SGDLS and YYNGEE. CDR3 protein: CASSVGARAYEQYF. The DNA for the CDR3 is TGTGCCAGCAGCGTAGGGGCCCGAGCCTACGAGCAGTACTTC.

The V call is TRBV27, the J call TRBJ1-4; 10 bases match TRBD1. CDR3 length equals 16 residues. V shed 5 bases and J 5 bases; nucleotides not matched to a gene: 8. Germline loops: CDR1 MNHEY, CDR2 SMNVEV (reference sequence). CDR3 nucleotides: TGTGCCAGCAGTCCCGACAGGGGGCGGTGGAATGAAAAACTGTTTTTT. It is translated as CASSPDRGRWNEKLFF.

Points on this clone: Other DNA sequences from this sample encode an identical CDR3 as well. V and J are TRBV7-2 and TRBJ2-3; D not resolved. V was pared by 0 bases and J by 4 bases, with 5 bases between. The CDR3 has 13 residues. The germline V gene has CDR1 SGHTA and CDR2 FQGNSA. CDR3 nucleotides: TGTGCCAGCAGCTTAGCGGGCGCAGATACGCAGTATTTT. This translates into CASSLAGADTQYF.

The chain employs TRBV14 and TRBJ2-1, with 11 bases that match TRBD2. V was pared by 3 bases and J by 3 bases, with 7 bases of the junction left unmatched. The length of the CDR3 is 17 residues. Germline CDR1 is SGHDN and CDR2 is FVKESK. CDR3 in amino acids: CASSHRAGLAVYNEQFF. The CDR3, as DNA: TGTGCCAGCAGCCATCGCGCGGGACTAGCGGTCTACAATGAGCAGTTCTTC. Using reference TRBV14 and TRBJ2-1 for the parts outside the CDR3, the full variable domain is EAGVTQFPSHSVIEKGQTVTLRCDPISGHDNLYWYRRVMGKEIKFLLHFVKESKQDESGMPNNRFLAERTGGTYSTLKVQPAELEDSGVYFCASSHRAGLAVYNEQFFGPGTRLTVL.

The chain has TRBV21-1 and TRBJ2-7; TRBD1, the D gene given by the table, was not confirmed from the DNA. TRBV21-1 is recorded as a pseudogene. The CDR3 runs to 16 residues. The chain's CDR3 is CASSKVGQGPGGEQYF. CDR3 nucleotide sequence: TGTGCCAGCAGCAAAGTGGGGCAGGGGCCCGGTGGGGAGCAGTACTTC.

The CDR3 DNA is TGTGCCAGCAAACGAGATTCGAACACTGAAGCTTTCTTT. It is translated as CASKRDSNTEAFF. V and J are TRBV6-4 and TRBJ1-1; no clear D gene. Germline V gives CDR1 MRHNA, CDR2 SNTAGT. The CDR3 extends over 13 amino acids. The V end was cut by 7 bases, the J end by 1 base, with 10 bases between.

The chain combines TRBV30 with TRBJ2-1, with 8 positions matching TRBD1. The germline V gene has CDR1 GTSNPN and CDR2 SVGIG (reference sequence). This CDR3 comprises 12 residues. After removal of 8 bases from V and 4 bases from J, the junction contained 4 bases not matched to a gene. The CDR3, as DNA: TGTGCCCGACAGGGGTTATACAATGAGCAGTTCTTC. Residues: CARQGLYNEQFF.

The chain carries TRBV6-1 and TRBJ1-5; 8 nucleotides agree with TRBD1. The germline V gene has CDR1 MNHNS and CDR2 SASEGT. V shed 7 bases and J 2 bases; nucleotides not matched to a gene: 7. This CDR3 has 15 residues. CDR3 loop: CASTRQGKGNQPQHF. In DNA, the CDR3 is TGTGCCAGCACAAGACAGGGGAAGGGCAATCAGCCCCAGCATTTT.

This clone was observed a few times. This chain links TRBV20-1 with TRBJ1-1; D unresolved. The CDR3 covers 11 residues. The V gene's germline CDR1 is DFQATT and CDR2 SNEGSKA (reference sequence). V was trimmed by 6 bases and J by 4 bases, leaving 9 bases between them. CDR3 nucleotides: TGCAGTGCCCCTGGAGGCACTGAAGCTTTCTTT. The encoded protein is CSAPGGTEAFF.

The chain links TRBV7-2 to TRBJ2-1, with 15 bases lining up with TRBD2. The V and J ends lost 5 bases and 6 bases, in that order; junction bases with no gene match: 8. The CDR3 sequence is 17 residues long. Germline lookup yields CDR1 SGHTA and CDR2 FQGNSA. The DNA for the CDR3 is TGTGCCAGCAGCCCTAGGACTAGCGGGAGGGCCCTCAATGAGCAGTTCTTC. The encoded protein is CASSPRTSGRALNEQFF.

This clone was recorded once. For the CDR3, the DNA is TGCGCCAGGAAAGGACAGGGGGACTCTGGAAACACCATATATTTT. It encodes CARKGQGDSGNTIYF. This chain joins TRBV10-1 and TRBJ1-3; 10 bases are a match to TRBD1. Trimming removed 9 bases from V and 0 bases from J; junction bases left unmatched: 5. Germline V CDR1 and CDR2: WNHNN, SYGVQD (reference sequence). This CDR3 region has 15 residues.

This sequence joins TRBV5-4 and TRBJ1-4, with a tentative D call TRBD1 (6 bases). This CDR3 comprises 20 residues. The V gene lost 0 bases and the J gene lost 3 bases, with 24 bases spanning the gap. CDR1 and CDR2 (germline): SGHNT, YYREEE (reference sequence). CDR3 in amino acids: CASSLVTGGRLPTANEKLFF. CDR3 DNA sequence: TGTGCCAGCAGCTTGGTGACAGGTGGTCGACTACCCACGGCTAATGAAAAACTGTTTTTT.